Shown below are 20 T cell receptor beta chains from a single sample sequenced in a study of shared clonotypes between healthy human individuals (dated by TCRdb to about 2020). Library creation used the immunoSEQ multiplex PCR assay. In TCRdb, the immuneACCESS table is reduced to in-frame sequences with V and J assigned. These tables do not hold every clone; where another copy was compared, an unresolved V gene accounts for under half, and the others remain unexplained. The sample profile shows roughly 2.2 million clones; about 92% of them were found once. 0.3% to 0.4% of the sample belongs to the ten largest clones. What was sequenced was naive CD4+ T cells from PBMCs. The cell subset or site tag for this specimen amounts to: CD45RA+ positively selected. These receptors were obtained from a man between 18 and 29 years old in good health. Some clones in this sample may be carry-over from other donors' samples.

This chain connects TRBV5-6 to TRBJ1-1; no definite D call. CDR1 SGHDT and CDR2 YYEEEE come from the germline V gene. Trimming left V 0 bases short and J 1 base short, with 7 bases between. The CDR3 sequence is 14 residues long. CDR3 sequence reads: CASSLANWNTEAFF. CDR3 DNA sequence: TGTGCCAGCAGCTTGGCCAATTGGAACACTGAAGCTTTCTTT.

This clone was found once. CDR3 coding DNA: TGTGCCAGCACCCAAAGGGGAACCGGGGAGCTGTTTTTT. This codes for CASTQRGTGELFF. The chain couples TRBV6-5 to TRBJ2-2; possible D gene TRBD1, 5 bases. Trimming pared 7 bases from V and 5 bases from J, leaving 11 bases between. This CDR3 has 13 residues. Per germline, CDR1 MNHEY and CDR2 SVGAGI.

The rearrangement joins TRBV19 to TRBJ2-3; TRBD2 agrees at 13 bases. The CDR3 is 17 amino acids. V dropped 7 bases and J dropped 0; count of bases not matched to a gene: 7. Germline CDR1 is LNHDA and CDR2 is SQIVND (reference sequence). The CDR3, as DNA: TGTGCCAGTACTCGGGGACTAGCGGGGCCGAGCACAGATACGCAGTATTTT. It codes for CASTRGLAGPSTDTQYF.

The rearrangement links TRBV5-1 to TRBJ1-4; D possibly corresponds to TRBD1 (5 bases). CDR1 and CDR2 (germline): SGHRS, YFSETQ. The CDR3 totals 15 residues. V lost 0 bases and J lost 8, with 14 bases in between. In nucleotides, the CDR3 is TGCGCCAGCAGCTTGGTGGGGGAGGGTGAAGAAAAACTGTTTTTT. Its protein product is CASSLVGEGEEKLFF. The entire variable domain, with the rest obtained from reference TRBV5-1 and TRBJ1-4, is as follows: KAGVTQTPRYLIKTRGQQVTLSCSPISGHRSVSWYQQTPGQGLQFLFEYFSETQRNKGNFPGRFSGRQFSNSRSEMNVSTLELGDSALYLCASSLVGEGEEKLFFGSGTQLSVL.

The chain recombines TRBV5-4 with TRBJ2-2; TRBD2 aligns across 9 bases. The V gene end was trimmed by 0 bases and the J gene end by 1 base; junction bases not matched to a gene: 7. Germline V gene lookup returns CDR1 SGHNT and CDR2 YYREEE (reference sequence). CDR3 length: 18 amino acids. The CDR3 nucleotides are TGTGCCAGCAGCTTGGGTCTTGGAGCGGGAGGGAACACCGGGGAGCTGTTTTTT. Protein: CASSLGLGAGGNTGELFF.

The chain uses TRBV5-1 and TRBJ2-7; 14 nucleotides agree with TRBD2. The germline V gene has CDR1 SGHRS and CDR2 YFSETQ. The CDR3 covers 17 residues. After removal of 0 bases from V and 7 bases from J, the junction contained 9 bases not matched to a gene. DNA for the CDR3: TGCGCCAGCAGCTTGGAGACTAGCGGGAGGGTATCGTGGGAGCAGTACTTC. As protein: CASSLETSGRVSWEQYF. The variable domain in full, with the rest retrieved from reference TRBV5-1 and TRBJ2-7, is KAGVTQTPRYLIKTRGQQVTLSCSPISGHRSVSWYQQTPGQGLQFLFEYFSETQRNKGNFPGRFSGRQFSNSRSEMNVSTLELGDSALYLCASSLETSGRVSWEQYFGPGTRLTVT.

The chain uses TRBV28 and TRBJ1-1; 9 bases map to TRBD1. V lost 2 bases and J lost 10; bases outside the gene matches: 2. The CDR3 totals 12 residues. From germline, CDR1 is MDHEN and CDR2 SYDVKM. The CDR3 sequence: CASSLVQGAAFF. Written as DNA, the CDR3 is TGTGCCAGCAGTTTAGTACAGGGGGCAGCTTTCTTT.

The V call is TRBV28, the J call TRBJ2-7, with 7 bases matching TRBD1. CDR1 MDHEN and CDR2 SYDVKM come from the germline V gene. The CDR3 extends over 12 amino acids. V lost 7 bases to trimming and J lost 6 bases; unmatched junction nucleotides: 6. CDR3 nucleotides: TGTGCCAGCACCAAACGACAGGGCGAGCAGTACTTC. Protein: CASTKRQGEQYF.

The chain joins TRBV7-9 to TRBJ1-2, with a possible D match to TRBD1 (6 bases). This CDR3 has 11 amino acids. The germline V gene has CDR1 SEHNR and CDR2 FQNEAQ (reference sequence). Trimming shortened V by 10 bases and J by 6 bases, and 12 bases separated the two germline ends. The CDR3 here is CAINGQHGYTF. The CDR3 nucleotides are TGTGCCATTAATGGACAGCATGGCTACACCTTC.

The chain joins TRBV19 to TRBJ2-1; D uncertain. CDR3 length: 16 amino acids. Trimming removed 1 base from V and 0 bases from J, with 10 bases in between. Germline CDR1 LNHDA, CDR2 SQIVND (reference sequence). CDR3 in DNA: TGTGCCAGTAGTATAGGACTCCCGAGCTCCTACAATGAGCAGTTCTTC. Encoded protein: CASSIGLPSSYNEQFF.

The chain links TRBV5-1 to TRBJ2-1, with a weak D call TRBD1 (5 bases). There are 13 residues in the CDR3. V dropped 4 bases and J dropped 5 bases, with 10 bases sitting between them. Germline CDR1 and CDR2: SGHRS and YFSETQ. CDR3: CASSAQGNNEQFF. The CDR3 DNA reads TGCGCCAGCAGCGCCCAGGGCAACAATGAGCAGTTCTTC.

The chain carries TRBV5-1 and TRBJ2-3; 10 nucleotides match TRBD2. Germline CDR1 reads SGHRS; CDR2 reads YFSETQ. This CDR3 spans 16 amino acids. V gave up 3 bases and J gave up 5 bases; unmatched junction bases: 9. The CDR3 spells CASSSELAGYGDTQYF. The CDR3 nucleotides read TGCGCCAGCAGCTCGGAACTAGCGGGATATGGAGATACGCAGTATTTT.

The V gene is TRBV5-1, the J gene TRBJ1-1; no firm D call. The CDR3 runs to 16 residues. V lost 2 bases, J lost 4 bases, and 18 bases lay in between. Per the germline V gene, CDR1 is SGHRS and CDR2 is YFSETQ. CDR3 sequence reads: CASSFSGRGLGTEAFF. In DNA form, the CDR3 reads TGCGCCAGCAGCTTCTCCGGACGCGGCCTTGGCACTGAAGCTTTCTTT.

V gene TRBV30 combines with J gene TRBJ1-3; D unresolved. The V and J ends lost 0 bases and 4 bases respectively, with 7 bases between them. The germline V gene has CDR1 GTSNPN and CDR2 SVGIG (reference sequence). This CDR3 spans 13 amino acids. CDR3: CAWSVELGNTIYF. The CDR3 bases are TGTGCCTGGAGTGTAGAGCTAGGAAACACCATATATTTT.

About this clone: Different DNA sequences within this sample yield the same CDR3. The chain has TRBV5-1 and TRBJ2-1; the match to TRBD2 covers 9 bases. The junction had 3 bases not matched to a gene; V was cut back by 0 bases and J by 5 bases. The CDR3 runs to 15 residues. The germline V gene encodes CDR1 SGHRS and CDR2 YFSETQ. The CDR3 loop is CASSLVAGGNNEQFF. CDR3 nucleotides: TGCGCCAGCAGCTTGGTGGCGGGAGGGAACAATGAGCAGTTCTTC.

The CDR3 region is CASRLTGAISGNTIYF. The DNA for the CDR3 is TGTGCCAGCAGGCTAACAGGGGCTATATCTGGAAACACCATATATTTT. The genes are TRBV5-6 and TRBJ1-3, with TRBD1 matching over 7 bases. The trim removed 5 bases at V and 1 base at J, leaving 9 bases unmatched. The CDR3 is 16 amino acids. Germline CDR1 SGHDT, CDR2 YYEEEE.

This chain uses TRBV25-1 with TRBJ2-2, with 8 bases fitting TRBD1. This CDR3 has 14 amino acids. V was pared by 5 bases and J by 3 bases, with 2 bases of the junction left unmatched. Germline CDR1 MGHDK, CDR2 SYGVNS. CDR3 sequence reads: CASSPRGHTGELFF. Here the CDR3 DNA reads TGTGCCAGCAGTCCCAGGGGGCACACCGGGGAGCTGTTTTTT.

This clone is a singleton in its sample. CDR3 nucleotides: TGTGCCAGCAGCCTCAGTTTTGTATCTGGGGCCAACGTCCTGACTTTC. Protein sequence: CASSLSFVSGANVLTF. V and J are TRBV27 and TRBJ2-6; D unclear. This CDR3 region has 16 residues. Trimming pared 6 bases from V and 1 base from J, leaving 13 bases between. Germline CDR1 MNHEY, CDR2 SMNVEV (reference sequence).

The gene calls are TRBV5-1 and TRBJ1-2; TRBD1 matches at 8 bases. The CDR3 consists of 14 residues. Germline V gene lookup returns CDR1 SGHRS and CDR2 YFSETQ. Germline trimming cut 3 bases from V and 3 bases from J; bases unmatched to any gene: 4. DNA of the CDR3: TGCGCCAGCAGCTCGGGACAGGCATACTATGGCTACACCTTC. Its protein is CASSSGQAYYGYTF.

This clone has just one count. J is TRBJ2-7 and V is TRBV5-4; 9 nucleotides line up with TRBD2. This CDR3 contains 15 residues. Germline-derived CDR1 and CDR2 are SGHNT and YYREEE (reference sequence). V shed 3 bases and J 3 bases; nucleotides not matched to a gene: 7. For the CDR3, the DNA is TGTGCCAGCAGCTGGGGGGCTAGCGGGAACTACGAGCAGTACTTC. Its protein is CASSWGASGNYEQYF.